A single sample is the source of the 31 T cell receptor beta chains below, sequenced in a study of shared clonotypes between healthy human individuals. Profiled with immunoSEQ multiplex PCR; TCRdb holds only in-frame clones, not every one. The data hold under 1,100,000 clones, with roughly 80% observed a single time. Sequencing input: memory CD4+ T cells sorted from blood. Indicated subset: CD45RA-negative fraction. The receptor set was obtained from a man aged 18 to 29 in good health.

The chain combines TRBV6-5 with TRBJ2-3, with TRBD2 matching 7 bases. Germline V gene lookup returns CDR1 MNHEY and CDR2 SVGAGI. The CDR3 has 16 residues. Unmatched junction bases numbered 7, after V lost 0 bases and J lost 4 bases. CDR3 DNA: TGTGCCAGCAGTTACTCCGCTAGCGGATTGGCAGATACGCAGTATTTT. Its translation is CASSYSASGLADTQYF.

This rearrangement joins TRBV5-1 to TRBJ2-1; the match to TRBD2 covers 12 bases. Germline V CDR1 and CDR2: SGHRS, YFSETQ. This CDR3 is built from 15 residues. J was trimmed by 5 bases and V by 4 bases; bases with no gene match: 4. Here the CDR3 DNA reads TGCGCCAGCAGCGGTCGGACTAGCGGGGACAATGAGCAGTTCTTC. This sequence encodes CASSGRTSGDNEQFF. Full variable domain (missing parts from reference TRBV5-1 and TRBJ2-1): KAGVTQTPRYLIKTRGQQVTLSCSPISGHRSVSWYQQTPGQGLQFLFEYFSETQRNKGNFPGRFSGRQFSNSRSEMNVSTLELGDSALYLCASSGRTSGDNEQFFGPGTRLTVL.

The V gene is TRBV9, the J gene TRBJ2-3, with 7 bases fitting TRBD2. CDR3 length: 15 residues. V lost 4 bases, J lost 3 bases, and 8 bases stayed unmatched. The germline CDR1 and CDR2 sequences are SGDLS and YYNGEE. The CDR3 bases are TGTGCCAGCAGCCACAATGGACTAGTTACAGATACGCAGTATTTT. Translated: CASSHNGLVTDTQYF.

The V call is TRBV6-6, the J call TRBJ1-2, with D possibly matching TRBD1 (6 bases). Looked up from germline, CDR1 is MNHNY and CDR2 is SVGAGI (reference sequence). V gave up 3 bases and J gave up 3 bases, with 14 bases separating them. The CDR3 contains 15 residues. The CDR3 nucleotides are TGTGCCAGCAGTTATTCGGGGGACACCTACTATGGCTACACCTTC. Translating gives CASSYSGDTYYGYTF.

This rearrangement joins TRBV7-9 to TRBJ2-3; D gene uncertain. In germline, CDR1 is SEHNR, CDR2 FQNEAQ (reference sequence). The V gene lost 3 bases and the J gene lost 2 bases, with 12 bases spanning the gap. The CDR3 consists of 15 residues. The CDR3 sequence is CASSFLESFTDTQYF. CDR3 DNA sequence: TGTGCCAGCAGCTTCCTGGAATCCTTCACAGATACGCAGTATTTT.

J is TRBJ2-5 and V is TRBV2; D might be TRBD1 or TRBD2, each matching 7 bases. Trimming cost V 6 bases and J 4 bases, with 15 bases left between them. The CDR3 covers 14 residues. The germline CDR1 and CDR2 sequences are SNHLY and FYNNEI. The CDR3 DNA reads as TGTGCCAGCAGGCAGGGAGGGGGCTCAGAGACCCAGTACTTC. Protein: CASRQGGGSETQYF.

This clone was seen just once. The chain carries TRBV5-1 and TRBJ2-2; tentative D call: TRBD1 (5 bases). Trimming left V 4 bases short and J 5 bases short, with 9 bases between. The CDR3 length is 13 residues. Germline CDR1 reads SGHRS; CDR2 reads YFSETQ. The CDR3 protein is CASSGPGTGELFF. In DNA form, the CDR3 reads TGCGCCAGCAGCGGGCCAGGGACCGGGGAGCTGTTTTTT.

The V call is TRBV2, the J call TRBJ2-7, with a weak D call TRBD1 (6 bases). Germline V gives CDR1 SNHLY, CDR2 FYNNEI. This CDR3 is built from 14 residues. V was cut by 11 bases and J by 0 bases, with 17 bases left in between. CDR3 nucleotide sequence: TGTGCCTCCCTGTCCCGGGACAACTCCTACGAGCAGTACTTC. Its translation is CASLSRDNSYEQYF.

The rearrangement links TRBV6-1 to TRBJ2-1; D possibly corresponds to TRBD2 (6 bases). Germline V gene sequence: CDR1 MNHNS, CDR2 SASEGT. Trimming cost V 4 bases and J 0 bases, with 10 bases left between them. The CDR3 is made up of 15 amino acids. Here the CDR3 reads CASSGSSGSYNEQFF. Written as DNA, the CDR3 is TGTGCCAGCAGTGGAAGTAGCGGCTCCTACAATGAGCAGTTCTTC.

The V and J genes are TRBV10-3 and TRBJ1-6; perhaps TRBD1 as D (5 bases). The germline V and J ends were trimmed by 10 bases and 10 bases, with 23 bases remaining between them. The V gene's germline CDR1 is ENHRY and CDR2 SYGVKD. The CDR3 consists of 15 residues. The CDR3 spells CATGRGEGYISPLHF. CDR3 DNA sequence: TGTGCCACGGGGCGAGGGGAAGGCTATATCTCACCCCTCCACTTT.

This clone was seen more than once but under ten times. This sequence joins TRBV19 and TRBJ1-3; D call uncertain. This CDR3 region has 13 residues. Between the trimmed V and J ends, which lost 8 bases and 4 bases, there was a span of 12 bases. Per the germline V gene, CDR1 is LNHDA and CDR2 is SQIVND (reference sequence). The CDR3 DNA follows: TGTGCCAGTGGACCGGGATGGGGAAACACCATATATTTT. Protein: CASGPGWGNTIYF.

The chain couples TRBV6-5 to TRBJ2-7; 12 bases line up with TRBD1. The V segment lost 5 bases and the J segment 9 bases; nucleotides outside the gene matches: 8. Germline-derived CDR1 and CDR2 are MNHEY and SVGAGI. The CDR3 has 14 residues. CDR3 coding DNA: TGTGCCAGCAGTCCCCCGGGACAGGGGGCCGCGCAGTACTTC. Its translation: CASSPPGQGAAQYF.

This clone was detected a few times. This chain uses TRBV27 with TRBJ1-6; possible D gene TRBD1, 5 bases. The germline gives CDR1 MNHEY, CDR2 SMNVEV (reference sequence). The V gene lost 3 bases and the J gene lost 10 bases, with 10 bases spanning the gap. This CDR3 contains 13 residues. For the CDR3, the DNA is TGTGCCAGCAGTTTCCAGGGAGGATCACCCCTCCACTTT. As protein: CASSFQGGSPLHF.

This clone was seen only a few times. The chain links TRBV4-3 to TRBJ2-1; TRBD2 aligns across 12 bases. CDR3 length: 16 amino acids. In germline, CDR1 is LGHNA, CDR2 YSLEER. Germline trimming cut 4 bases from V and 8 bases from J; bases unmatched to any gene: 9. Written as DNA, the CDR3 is TGCGCCAGCAGCCTCTTGACTAGCGGGAGCGGAGATGAGCAGTTCTTC. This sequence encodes CASSLLTSGSGDEQFF.

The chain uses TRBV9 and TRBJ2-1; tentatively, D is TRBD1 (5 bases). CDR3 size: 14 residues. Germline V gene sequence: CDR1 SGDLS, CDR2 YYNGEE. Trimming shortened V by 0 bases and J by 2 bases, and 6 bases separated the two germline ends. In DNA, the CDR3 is TGTGCCAGCAGCGTAGAAGGGGCCTACAATGAGCAGTTCTTC. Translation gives CASSVEGAYNEQFF.

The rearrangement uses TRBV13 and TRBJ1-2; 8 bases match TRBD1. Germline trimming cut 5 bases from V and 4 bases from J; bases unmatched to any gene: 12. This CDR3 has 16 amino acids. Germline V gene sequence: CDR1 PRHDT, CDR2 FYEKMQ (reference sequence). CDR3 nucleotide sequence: TGTGCCAGCAGCCTAAGGGACAGGCGGTTAATCTATGGCTACACCTTC. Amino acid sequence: CASSLRDRRLIYGYTF.

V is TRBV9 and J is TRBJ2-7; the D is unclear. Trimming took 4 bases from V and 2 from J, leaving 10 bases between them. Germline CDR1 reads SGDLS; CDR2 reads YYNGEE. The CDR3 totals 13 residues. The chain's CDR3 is CASSFGPAYEQYF. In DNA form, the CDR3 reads TGTGCCAGCAGCTTCGGACCCGCCTACGAGCAGTACTTC. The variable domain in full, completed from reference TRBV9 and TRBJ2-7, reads DSGVTQTPKHLITATGQRVTLRCSPRSGDLSVYWYQQSLDQGLQFLIQYYNGEERAKGNILERFSAQQFPDLHSELNLSSLELGDSALYFCASSFGPAYEQYFGPGTRLTVT.

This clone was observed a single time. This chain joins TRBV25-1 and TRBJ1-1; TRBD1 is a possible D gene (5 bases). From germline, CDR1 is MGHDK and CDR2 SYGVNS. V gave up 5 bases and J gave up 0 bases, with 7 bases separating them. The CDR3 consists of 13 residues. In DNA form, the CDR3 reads TGTGCCAGCAGTAGACAGTTGAACACTGAAGCTTTCTTT. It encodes CASSRQLNTEAFF.

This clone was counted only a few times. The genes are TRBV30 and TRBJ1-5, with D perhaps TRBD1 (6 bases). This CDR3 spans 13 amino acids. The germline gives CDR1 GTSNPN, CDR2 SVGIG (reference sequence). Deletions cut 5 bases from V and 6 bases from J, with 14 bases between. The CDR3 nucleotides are TGTGCCTGGTCCCCAGGGGAGGCTCAGCCCCAGCATTTT. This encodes CAWSPGEAQPQHF.

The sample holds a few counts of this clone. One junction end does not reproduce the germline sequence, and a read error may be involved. The CDR3: CASSLGSQARTDGTFQETQYF. The DNA for the CDR3 is TGTGCTAGCAGCTTAGGGAGTCAGGCCAGGACGGACGGTACCTTCCAAGAGACCCAGTACTTC. J is TRBJ2-5 and V is TRBV7-7; perhaps TRBD2 as D (5 bases). This CDR3 comprises 21 residues. The V gene's germline CDR1 is SSHAT and CDR2 FNYEAQ (reference sequence).

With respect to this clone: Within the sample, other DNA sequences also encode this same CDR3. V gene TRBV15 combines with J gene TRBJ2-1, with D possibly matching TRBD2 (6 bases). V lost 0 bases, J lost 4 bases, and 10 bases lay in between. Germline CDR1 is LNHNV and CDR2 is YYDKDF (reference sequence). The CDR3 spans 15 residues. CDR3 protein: CATSRDPGVYNEQFF. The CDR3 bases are TGTGCCACCAGCAGAGATCCGGGGGTGTACAATGAGCAGTTCTTC. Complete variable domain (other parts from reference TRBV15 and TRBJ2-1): DAMVIQNPRYQVTQFGKPVTLSCSQTLNHNVMYWYQQKSSQAPKLLFHYYDKDFNNEADTPDNFQSRRPNTSFCFLDIRSPGLGDTAMYLCATSRDPGVYNEQFFGPGTRLTVL.

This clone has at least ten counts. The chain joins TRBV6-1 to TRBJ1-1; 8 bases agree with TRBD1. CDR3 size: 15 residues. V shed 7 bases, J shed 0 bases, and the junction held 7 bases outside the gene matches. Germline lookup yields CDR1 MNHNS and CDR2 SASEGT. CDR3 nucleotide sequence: TGTGCCAGCAATATGGGACAGGCCATGAACACTGAAGCTTTCTTT. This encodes CASNMGQAMNTEAFF.

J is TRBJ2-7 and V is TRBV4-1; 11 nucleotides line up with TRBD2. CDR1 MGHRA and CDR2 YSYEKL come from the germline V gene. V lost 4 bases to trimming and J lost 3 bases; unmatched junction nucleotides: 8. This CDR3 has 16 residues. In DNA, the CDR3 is TGCGCCAGCAGCCGCTCGACTAGCGGGGCAAGCTACGAGCAGTACTTC. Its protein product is CASSRSTSGASYEQYF.

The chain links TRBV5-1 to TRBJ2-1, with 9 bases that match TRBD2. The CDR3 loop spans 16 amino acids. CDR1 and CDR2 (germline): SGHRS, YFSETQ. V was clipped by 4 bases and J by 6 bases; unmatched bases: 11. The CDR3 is CASSPGGGANLNEQFF. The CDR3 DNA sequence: TGCGCCAGCAGCCCTGGCGGGGGGGCCAATCTCAATGAGCAGTTCTTC.

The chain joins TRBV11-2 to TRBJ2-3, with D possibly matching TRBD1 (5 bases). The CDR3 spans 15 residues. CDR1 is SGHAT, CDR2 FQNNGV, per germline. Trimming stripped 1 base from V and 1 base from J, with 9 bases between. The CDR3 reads CASSLVGVGTDTQYF. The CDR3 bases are TGTGCCAGCAGCTTAGTAGGGGTTGGCACAGATACGCAGTATTTT.

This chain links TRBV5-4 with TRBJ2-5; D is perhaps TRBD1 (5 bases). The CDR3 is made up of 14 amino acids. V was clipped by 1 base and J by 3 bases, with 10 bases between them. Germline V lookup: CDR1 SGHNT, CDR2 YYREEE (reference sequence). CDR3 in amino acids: CASSLRQGKETQYF. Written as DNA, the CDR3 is TGTGCCAGCAGCTTGAGGCAGGGCAAAGAGACCCAGTACTTC. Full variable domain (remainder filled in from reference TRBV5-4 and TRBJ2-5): ETGVTQSPTHLIKTRGQQVTLRCSSQSGHNTVSWYQQALGQGPQFIFQYYREEENGRGNFPPRFSGLQFPNYSSELNVNALELDDSALYLCASSLRQGKETQYFGPGTRLLVL.

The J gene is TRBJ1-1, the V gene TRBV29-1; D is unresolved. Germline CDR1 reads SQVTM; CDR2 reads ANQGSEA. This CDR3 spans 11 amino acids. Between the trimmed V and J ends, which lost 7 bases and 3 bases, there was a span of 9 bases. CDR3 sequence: CSAGEYTEAFF. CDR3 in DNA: TGCAGCGCGGGTGAGTACACTGAAGCTTTCTTT.

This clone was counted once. CDR3 bases: TGTGCCAGCAGCTTAGACAGGGTTAACACCATATATTTT. Its translation: CASSLDRVNTIYF. The rearrangement joins TRBV11-2 to TRBJ1-3; tentative D call: TRBD1 (5 bases). In germline, CDR1 is SGHAT, CDR2 FQNNGV. This CDR3 has 13 residues. V shed 0 bases and J shed 7 bases, with 7 bases lying between them.

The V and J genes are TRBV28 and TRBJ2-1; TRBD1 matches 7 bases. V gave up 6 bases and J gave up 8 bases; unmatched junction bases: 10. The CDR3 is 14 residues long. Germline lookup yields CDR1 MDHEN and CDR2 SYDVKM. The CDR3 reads CASRQGYYRDEQFF. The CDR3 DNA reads TGTGCCAGCAGACAGGGGTACTATCGGGATGAGCAGTTCTTC.

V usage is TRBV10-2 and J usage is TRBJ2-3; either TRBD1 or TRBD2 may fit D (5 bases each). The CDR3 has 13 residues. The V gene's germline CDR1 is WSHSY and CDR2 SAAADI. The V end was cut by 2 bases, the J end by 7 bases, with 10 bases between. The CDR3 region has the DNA TGCGCCAGCAGTGAGGGGGACCGGAATACGCAGTATTTT. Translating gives CASSEGDRNTQYF.

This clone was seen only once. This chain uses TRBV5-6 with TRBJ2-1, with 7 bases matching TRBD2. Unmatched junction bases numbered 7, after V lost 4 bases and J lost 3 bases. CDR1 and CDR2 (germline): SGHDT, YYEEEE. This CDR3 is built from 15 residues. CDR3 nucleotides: TGTGCCAGCAGCCCGACGGCTAGCGGCTACAATGAGCAGTTCTTC. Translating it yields CASSPTASGYNEQFF.